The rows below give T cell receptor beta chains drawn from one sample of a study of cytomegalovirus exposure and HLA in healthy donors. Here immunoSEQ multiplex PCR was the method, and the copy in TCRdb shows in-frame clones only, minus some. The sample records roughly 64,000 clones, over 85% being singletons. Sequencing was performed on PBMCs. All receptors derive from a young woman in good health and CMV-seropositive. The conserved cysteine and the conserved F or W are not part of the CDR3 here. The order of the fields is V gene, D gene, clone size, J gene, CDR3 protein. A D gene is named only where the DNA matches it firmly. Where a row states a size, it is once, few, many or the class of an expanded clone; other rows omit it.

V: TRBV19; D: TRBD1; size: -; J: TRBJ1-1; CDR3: ASSFLGQEAF
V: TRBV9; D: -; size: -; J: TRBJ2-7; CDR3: ASSLTSSWYEQY
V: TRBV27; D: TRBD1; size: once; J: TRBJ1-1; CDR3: ASSFKAGGGTEAF
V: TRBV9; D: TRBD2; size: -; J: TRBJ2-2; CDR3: ASSQLAGVTGELF
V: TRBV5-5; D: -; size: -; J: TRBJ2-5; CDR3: ASSLILTTAQETQY
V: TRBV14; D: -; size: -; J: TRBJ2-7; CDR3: ASRGTRTPEQY
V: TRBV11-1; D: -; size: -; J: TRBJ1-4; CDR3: ASSLKVGKGIEKLF
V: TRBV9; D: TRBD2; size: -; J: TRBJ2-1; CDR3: ASSASGTSGNEQF
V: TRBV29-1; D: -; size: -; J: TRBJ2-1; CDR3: SVEAIDLSSYNEQF
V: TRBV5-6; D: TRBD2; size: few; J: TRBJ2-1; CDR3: ASSLLTSGVPLSYNEQF
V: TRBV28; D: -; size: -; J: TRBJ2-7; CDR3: ASIRSDSLYEQY
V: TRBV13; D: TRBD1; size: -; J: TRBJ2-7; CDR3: ASSLGGQGLDEQY
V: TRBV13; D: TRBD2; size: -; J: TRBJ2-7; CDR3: ASTFGLESTYEQY
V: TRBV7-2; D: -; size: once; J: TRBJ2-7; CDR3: ASSLVIFQGKSYEQY
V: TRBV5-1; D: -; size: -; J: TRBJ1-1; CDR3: ASSLAPGNTEAF
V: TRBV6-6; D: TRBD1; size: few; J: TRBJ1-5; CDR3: ASGGTENQPQH
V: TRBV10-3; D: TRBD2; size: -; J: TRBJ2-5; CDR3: AIMAGAQETQY
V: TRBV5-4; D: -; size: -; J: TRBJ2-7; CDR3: ASSYRSSYEQY
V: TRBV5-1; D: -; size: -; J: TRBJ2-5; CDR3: ASSLEWGQTQY
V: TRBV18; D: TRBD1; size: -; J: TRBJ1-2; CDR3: ASSPWDSYGYT
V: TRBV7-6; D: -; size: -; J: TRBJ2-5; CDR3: ASSLIRGRQETQY
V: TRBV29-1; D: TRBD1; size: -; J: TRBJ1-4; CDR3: SVEEGDRFLAGNEKLF
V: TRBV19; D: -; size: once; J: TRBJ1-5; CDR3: ASKVRVVSNQPQH
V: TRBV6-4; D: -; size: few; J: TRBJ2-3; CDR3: ASSDSFQGTDTQY
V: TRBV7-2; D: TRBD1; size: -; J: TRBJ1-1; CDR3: ASSSGGWNTEAF
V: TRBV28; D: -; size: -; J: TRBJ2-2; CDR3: ASSPPGHYTGELF
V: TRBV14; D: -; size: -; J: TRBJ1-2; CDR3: ASSQGGYGYT
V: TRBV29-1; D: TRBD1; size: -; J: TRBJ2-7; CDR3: SVGDRYYEQY
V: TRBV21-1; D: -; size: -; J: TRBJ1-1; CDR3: ASGRQGREISAEAF
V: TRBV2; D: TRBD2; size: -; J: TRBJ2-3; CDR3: ASSDRLAGSTDTQY
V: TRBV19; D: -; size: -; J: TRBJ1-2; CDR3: ASSRRGTLGFYT
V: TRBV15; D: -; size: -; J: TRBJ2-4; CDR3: ATSSPEAGTENIQY
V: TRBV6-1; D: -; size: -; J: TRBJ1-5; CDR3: ASSERRNRRNQPQH